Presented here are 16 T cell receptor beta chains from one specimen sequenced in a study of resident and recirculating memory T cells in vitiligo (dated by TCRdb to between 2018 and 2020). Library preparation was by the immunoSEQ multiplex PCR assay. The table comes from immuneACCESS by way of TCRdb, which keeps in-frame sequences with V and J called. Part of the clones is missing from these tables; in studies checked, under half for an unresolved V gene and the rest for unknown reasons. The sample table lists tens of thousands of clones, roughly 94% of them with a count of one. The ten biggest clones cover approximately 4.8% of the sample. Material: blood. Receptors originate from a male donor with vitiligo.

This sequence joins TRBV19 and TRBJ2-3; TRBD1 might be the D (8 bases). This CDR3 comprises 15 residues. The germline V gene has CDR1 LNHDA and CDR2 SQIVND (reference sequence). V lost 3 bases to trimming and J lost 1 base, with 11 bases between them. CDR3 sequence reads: CASSITGGGTDTQYF. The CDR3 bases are TGTGCCAGTAGTATCACAGGGGGGGGCACAGATACGCAGTATTTT.

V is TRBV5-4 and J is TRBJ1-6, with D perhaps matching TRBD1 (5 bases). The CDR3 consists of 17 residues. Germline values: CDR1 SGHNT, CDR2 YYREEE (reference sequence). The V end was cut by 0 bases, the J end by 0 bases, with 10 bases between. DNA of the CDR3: TGTGCCAGCAGCTTGGACAGGCGGATCTCCTATAATTCACCCCTCCACTTT. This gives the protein CASSLDRRISYNSPLHF. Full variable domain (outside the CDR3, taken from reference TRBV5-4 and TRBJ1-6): ETGVTQSPTHLIKTRGQQVTLRCSSQSGHNTVSWYQQALGQGPQFIFQYYREEENGRGNFPPRFSGLQFPNYSSELNVNALELDDSALYLCASSLDRRISYNSPLHFGNGTRLTVT.

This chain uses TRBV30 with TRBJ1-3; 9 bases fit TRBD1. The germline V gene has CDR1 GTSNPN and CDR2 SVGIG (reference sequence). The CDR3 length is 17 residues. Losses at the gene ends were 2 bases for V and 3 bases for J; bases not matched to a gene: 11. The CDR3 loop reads CAWSNRGRGTRGNTIYF. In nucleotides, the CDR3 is TGTGCCTGGAGTAACAGGGGGCGGGGGACGCGTGGAAACACCATATATTTT.

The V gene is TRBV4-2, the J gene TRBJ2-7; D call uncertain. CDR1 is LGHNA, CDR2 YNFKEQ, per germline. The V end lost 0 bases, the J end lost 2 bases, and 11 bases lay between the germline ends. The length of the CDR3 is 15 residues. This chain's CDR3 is CASSQDSQPPYEQYF. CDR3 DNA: TGTGCCAGCAGCCAAGATAGCCAGCCTCCCTACGAGCAGTACTTC.

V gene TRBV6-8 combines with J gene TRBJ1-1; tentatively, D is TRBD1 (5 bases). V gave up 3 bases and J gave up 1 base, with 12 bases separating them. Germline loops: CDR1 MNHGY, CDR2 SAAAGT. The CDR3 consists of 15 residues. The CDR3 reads CASSYPAGSNTEAFF. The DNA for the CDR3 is TGTGCCAGCAGTTATCCGGCAGGGTCGAACACTGAAGCTTTCTTT.

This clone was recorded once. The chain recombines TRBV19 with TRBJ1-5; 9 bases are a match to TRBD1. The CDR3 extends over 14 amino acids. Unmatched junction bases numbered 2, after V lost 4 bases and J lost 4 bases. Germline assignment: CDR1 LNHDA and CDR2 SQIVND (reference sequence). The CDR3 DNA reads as TGTGCCAGTAGTACACAGGGGGCGAATCAGCCCCAGCATTTT. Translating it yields CASSTQGANQPQHF.

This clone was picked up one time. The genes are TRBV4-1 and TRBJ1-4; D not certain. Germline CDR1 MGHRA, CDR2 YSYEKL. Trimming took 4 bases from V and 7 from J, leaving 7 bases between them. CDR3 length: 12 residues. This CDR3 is CASSRPGEKLFF. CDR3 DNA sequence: TGCGCCAGCAGCCGCCCGGGTGAAAAACTGTTTTTT.

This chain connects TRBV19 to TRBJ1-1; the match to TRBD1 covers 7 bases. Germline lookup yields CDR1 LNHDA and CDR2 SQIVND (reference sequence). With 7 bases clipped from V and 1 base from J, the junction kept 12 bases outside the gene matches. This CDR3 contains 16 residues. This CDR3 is CASKGQGVMKNTEAFF. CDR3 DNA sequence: TGTGCCAGTAAGGGCCAGGGGGTGATGAAGAACACTGAAGCTTTCTTT.

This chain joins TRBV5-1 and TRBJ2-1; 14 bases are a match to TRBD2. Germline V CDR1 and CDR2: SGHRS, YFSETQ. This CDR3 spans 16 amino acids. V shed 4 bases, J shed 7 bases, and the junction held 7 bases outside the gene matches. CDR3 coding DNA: TGCGCCAGCAGCCTCGGACTAGCGGGAGGTTCTAATGAGCAGTTCTTC. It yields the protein CASSLGLAGGSNEQFF.

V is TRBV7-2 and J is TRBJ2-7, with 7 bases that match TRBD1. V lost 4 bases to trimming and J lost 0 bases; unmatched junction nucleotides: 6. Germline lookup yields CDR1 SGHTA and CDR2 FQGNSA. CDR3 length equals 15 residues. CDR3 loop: CASSWDSGSSYEQYF. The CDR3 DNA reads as TGTGCCAGCAGCTGGGACAGCGGAAGCTCCTACGAGCAGTACTTC.

DNA of the CDR3: TGCGCCAGCAGCCTCTTGACAGGAGATAACGAGCAGTACTTC. Translated, it gives CASSLLTGDNEQYF. The chain couples TRBV4-3 to TRBJ2-7; perhaps TRBD1 as D (6 bases). Germline values: CDR1 LGHNA, CDR2 YSLEER. The V and J ends lost 4 bases and 5 bases respectively, with 15 bases between them. This CDR3 has 14 amino acids.

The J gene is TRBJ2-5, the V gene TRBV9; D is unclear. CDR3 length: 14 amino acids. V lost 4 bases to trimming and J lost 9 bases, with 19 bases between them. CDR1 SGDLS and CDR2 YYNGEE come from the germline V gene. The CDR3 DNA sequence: TGTGCCAGCAGCCCCCGGGTGGCCGAGTGGTCCCAGTACTTC. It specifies CASSPRVAEWSQYF.

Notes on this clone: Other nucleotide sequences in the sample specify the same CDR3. CDR3 in amino acids: CASSYSGTGGNQPQHF. CDR3 nucleotide sequence: TGTGCCAGCAGTTACTCCGGGACAGGTGGGAATCAGCCCCAGCATTTT. J is TRBJ1-5 and V is TRBV6-5; 8 bases are shared with TRBD1. CDR1 and CDR2 (germline): MNHEY, SVGAGI. V dropped 0 bases and J dropped 4; count of bases not matched to a gene: 5. This CDR3 is 16 amino acids long.

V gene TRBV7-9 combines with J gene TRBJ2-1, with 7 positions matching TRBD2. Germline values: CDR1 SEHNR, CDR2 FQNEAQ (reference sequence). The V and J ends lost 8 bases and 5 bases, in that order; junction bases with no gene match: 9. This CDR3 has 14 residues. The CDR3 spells CASAMGLADNEQFF. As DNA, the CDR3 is TGTGCCAGCGCTATGGGGCTAGCGGACAATGAGCAGTTCTTC.

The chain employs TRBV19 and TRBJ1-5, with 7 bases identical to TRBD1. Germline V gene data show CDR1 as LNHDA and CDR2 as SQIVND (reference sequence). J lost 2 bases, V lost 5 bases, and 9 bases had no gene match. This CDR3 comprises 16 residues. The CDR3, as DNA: TGTGCCAGTAGTCCTAGGGGGCCCCGGGGCAATCAGCCCCAGCATTTT. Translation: CASSPRGPRGNQPQHF.

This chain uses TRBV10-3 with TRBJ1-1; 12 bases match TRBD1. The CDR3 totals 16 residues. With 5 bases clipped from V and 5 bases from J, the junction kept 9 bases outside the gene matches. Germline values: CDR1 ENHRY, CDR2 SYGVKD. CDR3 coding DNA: TGTGCCATCAGTTACCGGGACAGGGGGCTAGAAACTGAAGCTTTCTTT. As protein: CAISYRDRGLETEAFF.